This T cell receptor beta chain came from a study of blood T cells in healthy people across ages. About the study: Capturing about one barcoded beta molecule per two T cells was achieved by template switching.

The second PCR ran roughly 6 to 11 cycles with a sample-barcoded 5' primer and J-beta primers. TCRdb independently ran MiXCR on the 5' RACE reads; one entry per CDR3 protein. The profile shows more than 650,000 distinct CDR3 sequences, 20% to 25% of them singletons. The germline gives CDR1 SGHTA, CDR2 FQGNSA. This CDR3 is built from 13 residues. The V segment lost 3 bases and the J segment 6 bases; nucleotides outside the gene matches: 3. The sample taken for sequencing was blood. This sequence was found in a man between 65 and 80 years old in good health. The rearrangement joins TRBV7-2 to TRBJ2-3, with 7 bases lining up with TRBD1. The CDR3 loop is CASSLRGQDTQYF. CDR3 bases: TGTGCCAGCAGCTTGAGGGGGCAGGATACGCAGTATTTT.